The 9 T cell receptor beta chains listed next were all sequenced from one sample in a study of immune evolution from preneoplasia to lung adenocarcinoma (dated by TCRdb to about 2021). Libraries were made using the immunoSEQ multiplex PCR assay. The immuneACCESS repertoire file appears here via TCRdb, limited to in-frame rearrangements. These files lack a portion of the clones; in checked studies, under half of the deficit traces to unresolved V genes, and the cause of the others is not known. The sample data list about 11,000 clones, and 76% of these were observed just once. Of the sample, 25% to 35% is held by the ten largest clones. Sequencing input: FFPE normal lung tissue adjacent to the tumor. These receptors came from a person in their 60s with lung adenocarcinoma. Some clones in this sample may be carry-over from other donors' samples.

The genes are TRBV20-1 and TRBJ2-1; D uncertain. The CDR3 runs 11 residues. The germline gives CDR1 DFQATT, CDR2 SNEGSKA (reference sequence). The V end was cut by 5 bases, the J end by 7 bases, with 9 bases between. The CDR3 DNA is TGCAGTGCTTTAGAGAGGAATGAGCAGTTCTTC. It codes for CSALERNEQFF.

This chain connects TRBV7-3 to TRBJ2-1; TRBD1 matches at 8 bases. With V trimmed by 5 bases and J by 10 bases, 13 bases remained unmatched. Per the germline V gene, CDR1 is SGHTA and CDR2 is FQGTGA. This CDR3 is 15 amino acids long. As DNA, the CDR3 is TGTGCCAGCAGCCAAGACAGGGGCCTTGGGGGGGAGCAGTTCTTC. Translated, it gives CASSQDRGLGGEQFF.

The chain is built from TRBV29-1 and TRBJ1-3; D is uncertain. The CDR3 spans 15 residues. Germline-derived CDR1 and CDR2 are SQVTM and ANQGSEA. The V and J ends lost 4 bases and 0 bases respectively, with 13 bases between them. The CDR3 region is CSVAGEALSGNTIYF. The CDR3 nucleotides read TGCAGCGTTGCCGGGGAGGCCCTCTCTGGAAACACCATATATTTT.

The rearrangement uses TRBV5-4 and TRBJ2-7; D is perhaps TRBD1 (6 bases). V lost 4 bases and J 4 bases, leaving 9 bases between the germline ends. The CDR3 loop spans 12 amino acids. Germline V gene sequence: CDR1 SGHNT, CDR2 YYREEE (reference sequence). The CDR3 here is CASSAQGYEQYF. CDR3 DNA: TGTGCCAGCAGCGCACAGGGTTACGAGCAGTACTTC.

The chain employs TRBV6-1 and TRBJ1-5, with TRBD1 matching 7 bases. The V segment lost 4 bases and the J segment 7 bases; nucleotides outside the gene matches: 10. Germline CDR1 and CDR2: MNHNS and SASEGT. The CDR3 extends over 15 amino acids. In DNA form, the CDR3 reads TGTGCCAGCAGTGTAGGACAGTCAGGGGGGCAGCCCCAGCATTTT. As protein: CASSVGQSGGQPQHF.

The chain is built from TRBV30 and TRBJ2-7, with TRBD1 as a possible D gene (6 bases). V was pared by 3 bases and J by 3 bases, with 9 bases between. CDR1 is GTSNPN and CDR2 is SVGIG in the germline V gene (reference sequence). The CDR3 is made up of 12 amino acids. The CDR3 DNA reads TGTGCCTGGAGCATACAGGGCTACGAGCAGTACTTC. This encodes CAWSIQGYEQYF.

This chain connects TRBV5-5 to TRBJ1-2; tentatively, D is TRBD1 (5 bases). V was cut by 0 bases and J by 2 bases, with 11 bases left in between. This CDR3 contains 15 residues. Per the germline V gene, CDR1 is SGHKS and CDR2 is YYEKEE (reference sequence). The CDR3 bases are TGTGCCAGCAGCTTGGGTCTCAGGGAAAACTATGGCTACACCTTC. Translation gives CASSLGLRENYGYTF.

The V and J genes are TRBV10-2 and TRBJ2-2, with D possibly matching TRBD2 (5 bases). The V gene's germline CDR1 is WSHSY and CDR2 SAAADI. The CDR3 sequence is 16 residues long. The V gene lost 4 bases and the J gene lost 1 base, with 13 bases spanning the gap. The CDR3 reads CASSVSGAGNTGELFF. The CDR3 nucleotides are TGCGCCAGCAGTGTCTCGGGCGCGGGGAACACCGGGGAGCTGTTTTTT.

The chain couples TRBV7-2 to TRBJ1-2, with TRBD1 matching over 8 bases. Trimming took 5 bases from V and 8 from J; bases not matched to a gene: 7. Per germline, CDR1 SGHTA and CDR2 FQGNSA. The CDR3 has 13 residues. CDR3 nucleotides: TGTGCCAGCAGCCCGGGACAGGCGACGGGCTACACCTTC. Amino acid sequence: CASSPGQATGYTF.